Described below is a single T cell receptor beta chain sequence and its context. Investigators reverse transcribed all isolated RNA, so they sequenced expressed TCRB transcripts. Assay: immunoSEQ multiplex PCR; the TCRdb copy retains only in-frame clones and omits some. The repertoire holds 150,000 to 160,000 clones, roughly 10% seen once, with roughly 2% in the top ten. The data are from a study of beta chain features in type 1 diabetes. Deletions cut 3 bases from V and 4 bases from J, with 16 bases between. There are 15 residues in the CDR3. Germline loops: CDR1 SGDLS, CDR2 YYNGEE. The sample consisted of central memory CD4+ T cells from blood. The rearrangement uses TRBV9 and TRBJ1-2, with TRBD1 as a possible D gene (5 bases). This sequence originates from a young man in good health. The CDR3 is CASSEAPGVGYGYTF. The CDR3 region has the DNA TGTGCCAGCAGCGAGGCCCCGGGGGTGGGCTATGGCTACACCTTC.